These 30 T cell receptor beta chains originate from one sample sequenced in a study of T cells in Graves' hyperthyroidism and ophthalmopathy. Researchers amplified the TCR beta CDR3 regions from RNA transcripts. The HTBI primer set served for first-round RT-PCR of the TCR CDR3. TCRdb called the multiplex PCR reads again in MiXCR, with one record for every CDR3 protein. The sample consists of almost 500,000 distinct CDR3 sequences, 22% of them appearing once. Sample: blood. All receptors derive from an older woman with Graves' ophthalmopathy.

This chain connects TRBV30 to TRBJ2-7; D is tentatively TRBD1 or TRBD2 (5 bases each). From germline, CDR1 is GTSNPN and CDR2 SVGIG (reference sequence). CDR3 length equals 12 residues. Deletions cut 2 bases from V and 5 bases from J, with 10 bases between. The CDR3 DNA is TGTGCCTGGAGTCAGGGAGAGGACGAGCAGTACTTC. Translation gives CAWSQGEDEQYF.

This clonotype has just a few counts. The chain uses TRBV7-3 and TRBJ2-1; 11 bases match TRBD2. The germline CDR1 and CDR2 sequences are SGHTA and FQGTGA. The CDR3 consists of 18 residues. The V segment lost 0 bases and the J segment 1 base; nucleotides outside the gene matches: 5. CDR3 sequence reads: CASSLTGTSGWSYNEQFF. The DNA of the CDR3 is TGTGCCAGCAGCTTAACGGGGACTAGCGGTTGGTCCTACAATGAGCAGTTCTTC.

This clonotype has only a few counts. The chain joins TRBV11-2 to TRBJ1-2, with D possibly TRBD1 on 6 matching bases. The V end was cut by 2 bases, the J end by 4 bases, with 17 bases between. Germline values: CDR1 SGHAT, CDR2 FQNNGV. This CDR3 contains 16 residues. The CDR3 here is CASSLTLTGGGYGYTF. For the CDR3, the DNA is TGTGCCAGCAGCTTAACTCTGACAGGAGGAGGCTATGGCTACACCTTC.

In this sample, this clonotype turned up once. This chain joins TRBV6-1 and TRBJ2-7; D unresolved. CDR3 length: 12 amino acids. V dropped 6 bases and J dropped 6 bases, with 12 bases sitting between them. Germline V gene sequence: CDR1 MNHNS, CDR2 SASEGT. The CDR3 here is CASSERLTEQYF. The DNA for the CDR3 is TGTGCCAGCAGCGAAAGGCTGACCGAGCAGTACTTC.

The V and J genes are TRBV29-1 and TRBJ1-6, with D hard to call. There are 13 residues in the CDR3. CDR1 is SQVTM and CDR2 is ANQGSEA in the germline V gene. V lost 5 bases and J 3 bases, leaving 8 bases between the germline ends. CDR3: CSVLTDYNSPLHF. The CDR3 region has the DNA TGCAGCGTTTTAACAGACTATAATTCACCCCTCCACTTT.

This clonotype was observed a handful of times. This chain joins TRBV10-3 and TRBJ2-7; 12 bases map to TRBD2. J gave up 4 bases and V 0 bases, and 7 bases lay outside the gene matches. This CDR3 contains 17 residues. CDR1 is ENHRY and CDR2 is SYGVKD in the germline V gene. The CDR3 loop reads CAISESRLAGATYEQYF. CDR3 DNA: TGTGCCATCAGTGAGTCCCGACTAGCGGGAGCTACGTACGAGCAGTACTTC.

This clonotype came up a few times. This chain connects TRBV4-1 to TRBJ1-2; D unclear. The CDR3 sequence is 15 residues long. CDR1 is MGHRA, CDR2 YSYEKL, per germline. Between the trimmed V and J ends, which lost 1 base and 2 bases, there was a span of 11 bases. CDR3 sequence reads: CASSQVSTENYGYTF. The DNA of the CDR3 is TGCGCCAGCAGCCAAGTCTCAACTGAAAACTATGGCTACACCTTC.

The sample holds a few counts of this clonotype. Here the CDR3 reads CATSDQNQPQHF. CDR3 nucleotides: TGTGCCACCAGTGATCAAAATCAGCCCCAGCATTTT. The V call is TRBV24-1, the J call TRBJ1-5, with D unclear. CDR1 and CDR2 from the germline V gene are KGHDR and SFDVKD. V gave up 3 bases and J gave up 4 bases, with 3 bases separating them. This CDR3 has 12 amino acids.

The chain has TRBV28 and TRBJ1-5; 7 bases align to TRBD1. Germline assignment: CDR1 MDHEN and CDR2 SYDVKM. The CDR3 runs to 15 residues. J lost 3 bases, V lost 8 bases, and 10 bases had no gene match. As DNA, the CDR3 is TGTGCCAGCCTTTTAGGGGGACAGCTCAATCAGCCCCAGCATTTT. Its protein product is CASLLGGQLNQPQHF.

The chain links TRBV20-1 to TRBJ2-3, with 11 bases lining up with TRBD2. Looked up from germline, CDR1 is DFQATT and CDR2 is SNEGSKA (reference sequence). V lost 3 bases and J lost 7; bases outside the gene matches: 6. This CDR3 has 14 residues. CDR3 coding DNA: TGCAGTGCTAGGCCTCGACTAGCGGGAAATACGCAGTATTTT. Its translation: CSARPRLAGNTQYF.

This chain connects TRBV4-2 to TRBJ2-2; 8 bases align to TRBD1. The trim removed 0 bases at V and 6 bases at J, leaving 6 bases unmatched. The CDR3 totals 16 residues. Germline V gene sequence: CDR1 LGHNA, CDR2 YNFKEQ. The CDR3 DNA reads as TGTGCCAGCAGCCAAGATACTCAGGGGGCGCCCGGGGAGCTGTTTTTT. It codes for CASSQDTQGAPGELFF.

This clonotype has a count of ten or more. The rearrangement joins TRBV2 to TRBJ1-6, with 8 bases that match TRBD1. V gave up 6 bases and J gave up 9 bases; unmatched junction bases: 10. The CDR3 has 15 amino acids. Looked up from germline, CDR1 is SNHLY and CDR2 is FYNNEI. The chain's CDR3 is CASSAQGAQRSPLHF. The CDR3 DNA sequence: TGTGCCAGCAGCGCCCAGGGGGCGCAGCGTTCACCCCTCCACTTT. Full variable domain (missing parts from reference TRBV2 and TRBJ1-6): EPEVTQTPSHQVTQMGQEVILRCVPISNHLYFYWYRQILGQKVEFLVSFYNNEISEKSEIFDDQFSVERPDGSNFTLKIRSTKLEDSAMYFCASSAQGAQRSPLHFGNGTRLTVT.

This rearrangement joins TRBV4-1 to TRBJ2-1, with 14 bases matching TRBD2. Germline values: CDR1 MGHRA, CDR2 YSYEKL. Trimming removed 4 bases from V and 9 bases from J; junction bases left unmatched: 5. This CDR3 contains 15 residues. The CDR3: CASSRGLAGVGEQFF. The CDR3, as DNA: TGCGCCAGCAGCCGGGGACTAGCGGGAGTGGGTGAGCAGTTCTTC.

This clonotype has more than one count but fewer than ten. The V gene is TRBV27, the J gene TRBJ2-3; D remains ambiguous. This CDR3 is 14 amino acids long. In germline, CDR1 is MNHEY, CDR2 SMNVEV (reference sequence). The V and J ends lost 4 bases and 0 bases respectively, with 8 bases between them. CDR3 coding DNA: TGTGCCAGCAGTTGGATCGGTAGCACAGATACGCAGTATTTT. Amino acids: CASSWIGSTDTQYF.

This clonotype was recorded many times. This rearrangement joins TRBV2 to TRBJ2-7; D unclear. Trimming shortened V by 6 bases and J by 6 bases, and 12 bases separated the two germline ends. CDR3 length: 12 amino acids. CDR1 and CDR2 from the germline V gene are SNHLY and FYNNEI. DNA for the CDR3: TGTGCCAGCAGCGCCGGAGTGGCCGAGCAGTACTTC. This translates into CASSAGVAEQYF. The complete variable domain, with remaining parts taken from reference TRBV2 and TRBJ2-7, reads EPEVTQTPSHQVTQMGQEVILRCVPISNHLYFYWYRQILGQKVEFLVSFYNNEISEKSEIFDDQFSVERPDGSNFTLKIRSTKLEDSAMYFCASSAGVAEQYFGPGTRLTVT.

This clonotype appeared many times. The chain's CDR3 is CASSEARTSQPQHF. DNA of the CDR3: TGTGCCAGCAGTGAAGCGCGAACAAGCCAGCCCCAGCATTTT. The chain is built from TRBV2 and TRBJ1-5; D not certain. Trimming took off 0 bases at V and 7 bases at J, with 10 bases between the two ends. Germline V lookup: CDR1 SNHLY, CDR2 FYNNEI. The CDR3 extends over 14 amino acids.

In its sample, this clonotype was seen a few times. V usage is TRBV27 and J usage is TRBJ2-2, with 7 bases fitting TRBD2. With 3 bases clipped from V and 7 bases from J, the junction kept 8 bases outside the gene matches. CDR1 is MNHEY, CDR2 SMNVEV, per germline (reference sequence). This CDR3 region has 15 residues. In DNA form, the CDR3 reads TGTGCCAGCAGTTTTCAAGGGAGGGCAAACGGGGAGCTGTTTTTT. Encoded protein: CASSFQGRANGELFF.

This clonotype was counted a few times. V usage is TRBV3-1 and J usage is TRBJ2-5, with D possibly being TRBD1 or TRBD2 (5 bases each). Trimming took off 2 bases at V and 7 bases at J, with 20 bases between the two ends. Germline CDR1 and CDR2: LGHDT and YNNKEL (reference sequence). The CDR3 spans 16 residues. The CDR3 DNA reads TGTGCCAGCAGCCAAAGGGGCAGGACCTCCCGGGGGACCCAGTACTTC. Amino acid sequence: CASSQRGRTSRGTQYF.

The chain uses TRBV12-3 or TRBV12-4 and TRBJ1-1, with D possibly matching TRBD1 (5 bases). Trimming took 5 bases from V and 2 from J, leaving 18 bases between them. The CDR3 contains 16 residues. The CDR3 loop is CASSQKDRIFNTEAFF. CDR3 nucleotide sequence: TGTGCCAGCAGTCAGAAAGACAGAATTTTTAACACTGAAGCTTTCTTT.

The V and J genes are TRBV18 and TRBJ1-4; a weak D match, TRBD1 (5 bases). Germline CDR1 KGHSH, CDR2 LQKENI. The CDR3 consists of 15 residues. Trimming cost V 6 bases and J 0 bases, with 11 bases left between them. CDR3 coding DNA: TGTGCCAGCTCGCCGGGACGAGCAACTAATGAAAAACTGTTTTTT. It translates to CASSPGRATNEKLFF.

The V call is TRBV9, the J call TRBJ1-1; D ambiguous. V dropped 0 bases and J dropped 1 base, with 13 bases sitting between them. CDR1 and CDR2 from the germline V gene are SGDLS and YYNGEE. CDR3 length equals 16 residues. The CDR3 loop reads CASSVGGALGNTEAFF. The CDR3 bases are TGTGCCAGCAGCGTAGGCGGAGCTCTTGGGAACACTGAAGCTTTCTTT.

The chain uses TRBV6-1 and TRBJ2-1; the match to TRBD2 covers 14 bases. The CDR3 is 15 residues long. The ends lost 6 bases at V and 9 bases at J; junction bases unmatched: 7. In germline, CDR1 is MNHNS, CDR2 SASEGT. For the CDR3, the DNA is TGTGCCAGCAGCCCCGGGACTAGCGGGGGCCCTGAGCAGTTCTTC. This translates into CASSPGTSGGPEQFF.

The chain carries TRBV20-1 and TRBJ2-1; TRBD1 matches at 8 bases. CDR1 and CDR2 (germline): DFQATT, SNEGSKA (reference sequence). Trimming removed 3 bases from V and 4 bases from J; junction bases left unmatched: 5. CDR3 length: 14 amino acids. The CDR3 DNA reads TGCAGTGCTAGTACAGGGGGACCTTACAATGAGCAGTTCTTC. Amino acids: CSASTGGPYNEQFF.

The chain carries TRBV15 and TRBJ1-1; unclear D gene. CDR3 length equals 13 residues. Germline CDR1 LNHNV, CDR2 YYDKDF (reference sequence). The V and J ends lost 4 bases and 0 bases respectively, with 6 bases between them. Here the CDR3 reads CATSTDLNTEAFF. CDR3 nucleotides: TGTGCCACCAGCACCGACCTGAACACTGAAGCTTTCTTT.

V gene TRBV9 combines with J gene TRBJ2-3; D unclear. There are 14 residues in the CDR3. The V gene lost 0 bases and the J gene lost 0 bases, with 5 bases spanning the gap. CDR1 SGDLS and CDR2 YYNGEE come from the germline V gene. The DNA for the CDR3 is TGTGCCAGCAGCGTAGATCCTAGCACAGATACGCAGTATTTT. It translates to CASSVDPSTDTQYF.

The sample holds a few counts of this clonotype. This chain connects TRBV7-2 to TRBJ2-1; no clear D gene. The length of the CDR3 is 12 residues. The germline V and J ends were trimmed by 5 bases and 11 bases, with 13 bases remaining between them. Germline V CDR1 and CDR2: SGHTA, FQGNSA. CDR3: CASSEIRVKQFF. The CDR3 nucleotides are TGTGCCAGCAGCGAAATACGGGTTAAGCAGTTCTTC. Based on the CDR3 plus reference TRBV7-2 and TRBJ2-1, the full variable domain is GAGVSQSPSNKVTEKGKDVELRCDPISGHTALYWYRQSLGQGLEFLIYFQGNSAPDKSGLPSDRFSAERTGGSVSTLTIQRTQQEDSAVYLCASSEIRVKQFFGPGTRLTVL.

In this sample, this clonotype turned up a few times. The chain joins TRBV28 to TRBJ2-3; D unclear. The CDR3 spans 12 residues. V was shortened by 9 bases and J by 0 bases, with 7 bases between the two germline ends. Looked up from germline, CDR1 is MDHEN and CDR2 is SYDVKM. The DNA for the CDR3 is TGTGCCAGTGACGCTAGCACAGATACGCAGTATTTT. Encoded protein: CASDASTDTQYF.

V gene TRBV9 combines with J gene TRBJ2-1; D is perhaps TRBD2 (6 bases). There are 15 residues in the CDR3. Deletions cut 4 bases from V and 2 bases from J, with 13 bases between. The germline V gene has CDR1 SGDLS and CDR2 YYNGEE. This CDR3 reads CASSNSGSPYNEQFF. The CDR3 DNA reads as TGTGCCAGCAGCAATAGCGGAAGCCCCTACAATGAGCAGTTCTTC.

The gene calls are TRBV19 and TRBJ1-5, with D unresolved. This CDR3 region has 19 residues. The V gene's germline CDR1 is LNHDA and CDR2 SQIVND (reference sequence). V was shortened by 3 bases and J by 4 bases, with 25 bases between the two germline ends. CDR3 in amino acids: CASSISRTPSGYINQPQHF. CDR3 nucleotide sequence: TGTGCCAGTAGTATTTCTCGGACCCCCTCCGGCTACATTAATCAGCCCCAGCATTTT.

The rearrangement links TRBV7-6 to TRBJ2-5; 9 positions agree with TRBD2. Unmatched junction bases numbered 11, after V lost 5 bases and J lost 4 bases. Germline CDR1 reads SGHVS; CDR2 reads FNYEAQ. The CDR3 consists of 16 residues. The CDR3 loop reads CASSPMVAGVGETQYF. CDR3 in DNA: TGTGCCAGCAGCCCCATGGTAGCGGGAGTGGGAGAGACCCAGTACTTC.